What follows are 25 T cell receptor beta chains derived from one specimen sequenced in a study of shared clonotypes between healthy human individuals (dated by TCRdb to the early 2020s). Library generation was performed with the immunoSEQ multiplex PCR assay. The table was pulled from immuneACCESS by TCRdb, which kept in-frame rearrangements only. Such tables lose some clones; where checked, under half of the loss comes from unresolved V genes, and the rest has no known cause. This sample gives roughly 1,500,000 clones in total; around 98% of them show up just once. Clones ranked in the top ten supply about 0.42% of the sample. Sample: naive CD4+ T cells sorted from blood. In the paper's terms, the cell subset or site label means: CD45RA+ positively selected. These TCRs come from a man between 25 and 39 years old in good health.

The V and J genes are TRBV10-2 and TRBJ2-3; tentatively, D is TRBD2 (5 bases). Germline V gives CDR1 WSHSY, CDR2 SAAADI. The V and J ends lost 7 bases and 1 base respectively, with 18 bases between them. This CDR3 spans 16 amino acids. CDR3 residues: CASTPRLLLGTDTQYF. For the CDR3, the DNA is TGCGCCAGCACGCCCCGACTACTATTGGGCACAGATACGCAGTATTTT.

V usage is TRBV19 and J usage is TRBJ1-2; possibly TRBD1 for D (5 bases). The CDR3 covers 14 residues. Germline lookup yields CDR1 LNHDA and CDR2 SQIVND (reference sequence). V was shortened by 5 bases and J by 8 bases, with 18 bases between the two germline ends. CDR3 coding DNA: TGTGCCAGTAGTCCCACCCCGCAGGGTGGCGGCTACACCTTC. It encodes CASSPTPQGGGYTF.

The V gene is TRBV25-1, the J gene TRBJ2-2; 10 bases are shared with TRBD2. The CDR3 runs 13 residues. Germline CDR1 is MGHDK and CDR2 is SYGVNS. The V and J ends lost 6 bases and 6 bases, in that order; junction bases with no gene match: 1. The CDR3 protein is CASRGTSAGELFF. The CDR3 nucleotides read TGTGCCAGCAGGGGGACTAGCGCCGGGGAGCTGTTTTTT.

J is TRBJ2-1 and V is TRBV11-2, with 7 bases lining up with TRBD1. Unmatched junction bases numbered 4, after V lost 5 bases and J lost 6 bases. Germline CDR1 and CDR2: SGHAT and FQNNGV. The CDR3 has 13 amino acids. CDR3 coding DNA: TGTGCCAGCAGCGTCACAGGGGCCAATGAGCAGTTCTTC. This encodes CASSVTGANEQFF.

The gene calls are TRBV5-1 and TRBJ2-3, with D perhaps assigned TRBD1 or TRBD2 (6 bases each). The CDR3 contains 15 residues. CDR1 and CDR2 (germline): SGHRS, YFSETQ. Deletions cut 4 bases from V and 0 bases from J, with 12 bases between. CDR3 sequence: CASSRSGASTDTQYF. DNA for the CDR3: TGCGCCAGCAGCAGGTCGGGGGCTAGCACAGATACGCAGTATTTT.

CDR3 coding DNA: TGTGCCAGCGGGTTGAGGACCGAGTACAGGGATGGAAGGAGCAATCAGCCCCAGCATTTT. Translation: CASGLRTEYRDGRSNQPQHF. This sequence joins TRBV7-8 and TRBJ1-5; possibly TRBD1 for D (6 bases). V was trimmed by 8 bases and J by 1 base, leaving 30 bases between them. CDR1 is SGHVS and CDR2 is FQNEAQ in the germline V gene. This CDR3 is built from 20 residues.

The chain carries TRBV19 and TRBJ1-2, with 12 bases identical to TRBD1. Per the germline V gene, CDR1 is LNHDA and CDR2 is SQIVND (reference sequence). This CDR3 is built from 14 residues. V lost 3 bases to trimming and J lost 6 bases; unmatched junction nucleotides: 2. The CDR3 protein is CASSMGTGGDGYTF. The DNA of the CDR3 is TGTGCCAGTAGTATGGGGACAGGGGGCGATGGCTACACCTTC.

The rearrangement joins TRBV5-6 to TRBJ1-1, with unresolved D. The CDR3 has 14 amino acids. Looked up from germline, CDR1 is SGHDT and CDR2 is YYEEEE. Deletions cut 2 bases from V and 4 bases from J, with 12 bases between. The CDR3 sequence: CASSLSVFGTEAFF. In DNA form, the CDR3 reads TGTGCCAGCAGCTTATCCGTATTCGGCACTGAAGCTTTCTTT.

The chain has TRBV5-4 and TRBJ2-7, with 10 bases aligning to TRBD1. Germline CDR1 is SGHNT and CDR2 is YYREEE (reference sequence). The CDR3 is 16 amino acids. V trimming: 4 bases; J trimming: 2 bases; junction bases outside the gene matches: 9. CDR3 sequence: CASSPNRGTGAYEQYF. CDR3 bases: TGTGCCAGCAGCCCAAACCGAGGGACAGGGGCCTACGAGCAGTACTTC. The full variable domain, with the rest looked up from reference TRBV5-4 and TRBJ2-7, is ETGVTQSPTHLIKTRGQQVTLRCSSQSGHNTVSWYQQALGQGPQFIFQYYREEENGRGNFPPRFSGLQFPNYSSELNVNALELDDSALYLCASSPNRGTGAYEQYFGPGTRLTVT.

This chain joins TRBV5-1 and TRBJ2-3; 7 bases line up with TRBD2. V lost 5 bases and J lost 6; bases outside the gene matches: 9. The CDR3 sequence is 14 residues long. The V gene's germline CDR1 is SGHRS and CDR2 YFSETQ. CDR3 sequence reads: CASRIGLADDTQYF. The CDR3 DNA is TGCGCCAGCAGAATTGGCCTAGCGGACGATACGCAGTATTTT.

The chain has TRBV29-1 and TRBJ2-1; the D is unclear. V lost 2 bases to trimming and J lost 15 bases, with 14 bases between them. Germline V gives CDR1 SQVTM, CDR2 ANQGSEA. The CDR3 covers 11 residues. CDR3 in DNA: TGCAGCGTTGAACAGTCCCGACGGCGGTTCTTC. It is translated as CSVEQSRRRFF.

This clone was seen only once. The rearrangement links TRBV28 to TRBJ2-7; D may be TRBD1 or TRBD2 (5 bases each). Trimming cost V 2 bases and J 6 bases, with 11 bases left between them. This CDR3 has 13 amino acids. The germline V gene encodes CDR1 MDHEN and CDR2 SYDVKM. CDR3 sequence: CASSLVGTREQYF. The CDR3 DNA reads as TGTGCCAGCAGTTTAGTCGGGACGCGCGAGCAGTACTTC. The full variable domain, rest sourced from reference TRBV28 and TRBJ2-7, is DVKVTQSSRYLVKRTGEKVFLECVQDMDHENMFWYRQDPGLGLRLIYFSYDVKMKEKGDIPEGYSVSREKKERFSLILESASTNQTSMYLCASSLVGTREQYFGPGTRLTVT.

CDR3 region: CASSPLRWLAGGIQETQYF. DNA for the CDR3: TGTGCCAGCAGCCCGTTAAGGTGGCTAGCGGGAGGCATTCAAGAGACCCAGTACTTC. This rearrangement joins TRBV5-6 to TRBJ2-5, with 11 bases lining up with TRBD2. The CDR3 covers 19 residues. Germline CDR1 SGHDT, CDR2 YYEEEE. Unmatched junction bases numbered 16, after V lost 4 bases and J lost 2 bases.

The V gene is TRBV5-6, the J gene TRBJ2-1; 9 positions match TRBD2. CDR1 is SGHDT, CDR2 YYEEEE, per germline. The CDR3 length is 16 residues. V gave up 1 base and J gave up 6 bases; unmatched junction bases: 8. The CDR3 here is CASSLISGSLSNEQFF. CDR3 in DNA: TGTGCCAGCAGCTTGATTAGCGGGAGTTTGAGCAATGAGCAGTTCTTC.

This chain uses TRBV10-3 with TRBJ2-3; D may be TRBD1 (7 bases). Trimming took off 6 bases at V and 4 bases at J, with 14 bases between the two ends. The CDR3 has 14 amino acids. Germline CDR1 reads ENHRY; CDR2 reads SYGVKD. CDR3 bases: TGTGCCATCAGCCAGGGGGGAAGGGCAGATACGCAGTATTTT. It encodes CAISQGGRADTQYF.

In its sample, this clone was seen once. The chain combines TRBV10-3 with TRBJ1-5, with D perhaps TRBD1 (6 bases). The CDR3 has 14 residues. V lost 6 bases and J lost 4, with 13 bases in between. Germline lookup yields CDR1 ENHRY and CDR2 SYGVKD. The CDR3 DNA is TGTGCCATCAGCGCCACAGGGTTGAATCAGCCCCAGCATTTT. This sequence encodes CAISATGLNQPQHF.

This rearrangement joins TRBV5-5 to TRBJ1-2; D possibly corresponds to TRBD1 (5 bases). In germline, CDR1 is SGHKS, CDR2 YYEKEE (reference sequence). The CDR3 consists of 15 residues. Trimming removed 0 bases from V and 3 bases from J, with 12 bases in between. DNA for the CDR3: TGTGCCAGCAGCTTGGAATGGGGCGCAGACTATGGCTACACCTTC. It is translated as CASSLEWGADYGYTF.

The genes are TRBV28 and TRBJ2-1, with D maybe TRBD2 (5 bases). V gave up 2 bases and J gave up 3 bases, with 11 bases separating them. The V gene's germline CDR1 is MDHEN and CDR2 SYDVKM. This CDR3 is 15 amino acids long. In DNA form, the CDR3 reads TGTGCCAGCAGTTTAAAACCGACTAACTACAATGAGCAGTTCTTC. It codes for CASSLKPTNYNEQFF.

CDR3 coding DNA: TGTGCCAGCAGGGAAATCGGACAGGGGGACACCGGGGAGCTGTTTTTT. This sequence encodes CASREIGQGDTGELFF. The chain employs TRBV7-7 and TRBJ2-2, with 10 bases that match TRBD1. Germline CDR1 is SSHAT and CDR2 is FNYEAQ (reference sequence). V shed 6 bases, J shed 3 bases, and the junction held 7 bases outside the gene matches. This CDR3 has 16 residues.

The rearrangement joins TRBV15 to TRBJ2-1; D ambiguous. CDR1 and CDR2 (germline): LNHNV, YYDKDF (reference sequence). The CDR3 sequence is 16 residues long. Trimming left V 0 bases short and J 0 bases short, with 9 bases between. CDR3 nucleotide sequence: TGTGCCACCAGCAGAGATCGTTGGAGCTCCTACAATGAGCAGTTCTTC. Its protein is CATSRDRWSSYNEQFF.

The CDR3 region has the DNA TGCGCCAGCAGCCGCCCTCTTGACGCCACAGGGTCCTACAATGAGCAGTTCTTC. Protein sequence: CASSRPLDATGSYNEQFF. This chain uses TRBV5-1 with TRBJ2-1, with a possible D match to TRBD1 (6 bases). In germline, CDR1 is SGHRS, CDR2 YFSETQ. The CDR3 length is 18 residues. V was trimmed by 4 bases and J by 1 base, leaving 21 bases between them.

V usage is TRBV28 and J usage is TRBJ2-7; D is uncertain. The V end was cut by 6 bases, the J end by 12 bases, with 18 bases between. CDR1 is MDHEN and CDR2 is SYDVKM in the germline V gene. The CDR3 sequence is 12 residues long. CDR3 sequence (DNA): TGTGCCAGCAGAACCACCGGGCTTAGGCCGTACTTC. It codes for CASRTTGLRPYF.

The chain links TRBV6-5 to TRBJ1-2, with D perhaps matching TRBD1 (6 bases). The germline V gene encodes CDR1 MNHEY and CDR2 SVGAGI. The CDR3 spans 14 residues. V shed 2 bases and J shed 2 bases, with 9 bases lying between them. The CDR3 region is CASSYSTGNYGYTF. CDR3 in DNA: TGTGCCAGCAGTTACAGCACAGGGAACTATGGCTACACCTTC.

The CDR3, as DNA: TGTGCCAGCAGCTTGGTGACTAGCGGGAGGGTCCAAGAGACCCAGTACTTC. Translation gives CASSLVTSGRVQETQYF. The genes are TRBV5-5 and TRBJ2-5; 14 positions match TRBD2. Germline CDR1 and CDR2: SGHKS and YYEKEE (reference sequence). V dropped 0 bases and J dropped 1; count of bases not matched to a gene: 2. The CDR3 sequence is 17 residues long.

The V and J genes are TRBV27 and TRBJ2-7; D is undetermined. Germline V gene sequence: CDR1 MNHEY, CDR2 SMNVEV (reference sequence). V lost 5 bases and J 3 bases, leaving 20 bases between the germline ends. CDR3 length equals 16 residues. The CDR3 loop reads CASSPTVGRADYEQYF. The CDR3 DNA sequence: TGTGCCAGCAGTCCCACAGTAGGACGGGCGGACTACGAGCAGTACTTC.